Shown below are 3 T cell receptor beta chains from a single sample sequenced in a study of shared clonotypes between healthy human individuals. Profiling relied on immunoSEQ multiplex PCR, and the TCRdb table lists in-frame clones only, not all of them. The data contain roughly 700,000 clones, around two thirds of them singletons. Sequenced input: memory CD4+ T cells sorted from blood. The subset was: CD45RA-negative fraction. Receptors were obtained from a young woman in good health.

The chain joins TRBV18 to TRBJ1-2; the match to TRBD1 covers 12 bases. Trimming removed 6 bases from V and 5 bases from J; junction bases left unmatched: 13. Germline CDR1 KGHSH, CDR2 LQKENI. The CDR3 loop spans 17 amino acids. The CDR3 here is CASSAGTGGLDGYGYTF. The CDR3 coding sequence is TGTGCCAGCTCGGCCGGGACAGGGGGCCTCGATGGGTATGGCTACACCTTC.

V gene TRBV6-5 combines with J gene TRBJ1-1; the match to TRBD1 covers 8 bases. J gave up 3 bases and V 4 bases, and 4 bases lay outside the gene matches. This CDR3 spans 14 amino acids. Germline V gene sequence: CDR1 MNHEY, CDR2 SVGAGI. The CDR3 spells CASSLNRGDTEAFF. The CDR3 DNA is TGTGCCAGCAGTTTAAACAGGGGGGACACTGAAGCTTTCTTT.

The CDR3 DNA reads as TGCGCCAGCAGCTTGGGACCTTACAATGAGCAGTTCTTC. As protein: CASSLGPYNEQFF. This sequence joins TRBV5-1 and TRBJ2-1; D is ambiguous. Germline V gene sequence: CDR1 SGHRS, CDR2 YFSETQ. Trimming stripped 0 bases from V and 4 bases from J, with 5 bases between. The CDR3 is 13 amino acids.